Each of the 21 T cell receptor beta chains below was sequenced from the same sample in a study of CD4 T cells in relation to SARS-CoV-2 and coronaviruses. For these TCRs, the target antigens are not known. Assay: immunoSEQ multiplex PCR; the TCRdb copy retains only in-frame clones and omits some. The sample yields about 40,000 clones, around 77% seen once. Input material: memory CD4+ T cells from PBMCs, cultured in vitro. These receptors were taken from an adult with COVID-19.

The genes are TRBV18 and TRBJ2-1; TRBD1 matches at 8 bases. The CDR3 runs 15 residues. Per germline, CDR1 KGHSH and CDR2 LQKENI. J was trimmed by 1 base and V by 5 bases; bases with no gene match: 4. This CDR3 is CASSKGQASYNEQFF. The CDR3 DNA reads TGTGCCAGCTCAAAGGGACAGGCTTCCTACAATGAGCAGTTCTTC. Together with reference TRBV18 and TRBJ2-1, the CDR3 gives the full variable domain: NAGVMQNPRHLVRRRGQEARLRCSPMKGHSHVYWYRQLPEEGLKFMVYLQKENIIDESGMPKERFSAEFPKEGPSILRIQQVVRGDSAAYFCASSKGQASYNEQFFGPGTRLTVL.

This clone was found a few times. The V gene is TRBV3-1 (or the pseudogene TRBV3-2), the J gene TRBJ1-6, with D uncertain. V lost 1 base and J lost 4, with 5 bases in between. This CDR3 comprises 14 residues. The germline V gene has CDR1 LGHDT and CDR2 YNNKEL (reference sequence). The CDR3 DNA sequence: TGTGCCAGCAGCCAAGTCCGATATAATTCACCCCTCCACTTT. It yields the protein CASSQVRYNSPLHF.

This clone was counted between two and nine times. The chain employs TRBV6-5 and TRBJ1-5; 9 bases fit TRBD1. This CDR3 has 15 amino acids. Unmatched junction bases numbered 7, after V lost 6 bases and J lost 4 bases. Germline CDR1 is MNHEY and CDR2 is SVGAGI. CDR3 nucleotide sequence: TGTGCCAGCAGCTACGGGACAGGGAGAAATCAGCCCCAGCATTTT. Amino acids: CASSYGTGRNQPQHF.

The CDR3 here is CASSLALQGGRLEQYF. The CDR3 nucleotides are TGTGCCAGCAGCTTAGCGTTACAGGGAGGGAGACTCGAGCAGTACTTC. The chain recombines TRBV7-8 with TRBJ2-7, with D possibly matching TRBD2 (7 bases). The V gene lost 0 bases and the J gene lost 6 bases, with 18 bases spanning the gap. CDR1 and CDR2 from the germline V gene are SGHVS and FQNEAQ. This CDR3 is 16 amino acids long.

CDR3 sequence (DNA): TGTGCCACCCTCTCCACTAGCGGGAGTATCACAGATACGCAGTATTTT. Amino acids: CATLSTSGSITDTQYF. The chain has TRBV2 and TRBJ2-3, with 11 positions matching TRBD2. The V segment lost 10 bases and the J segment 2 bases; nucleotides outside the gene matches: 11. CDR3 size: 16 residues. Germline V gene lookup returns CDR1 SNHLY and CDR2 FYNNEI.

The V call is TRBV19, the J call TRBJ1-6, with D tentatively TRBD1 (5 bases). The CDR3 sequence is 12 residues long. V shed 8 bases and J shed 6 bases, with 8 bases lying between them. CDR1 and CDR2 (germline): LNHDA, SQIVND (reference sequence). The CDR3 region is CASQTVNSPLHF. Written as DNA, the CDR3 is TGTGCCAGTCAGACAGTTAATTCACCCCTCCACTTT.

CDR3 nucleotides: TGTGCCAGCAGCCGTAGCGGGCTTGCCGAGCAGTACTTC. Amino acid sequence: CASSRSGLAEQYF. The chain has TRBV2 and TRBJ2-7; 7 bases agree with TRBD2. CDR1 and CDR2 (germline): SNHLY, FYNNEI. Germline trimming cut 6 bases from V and 6 bases from J; bases unmatched to any gene: 8. This CDR3 spans 13 amino acids.

This clone was counted once. The chain combines TRBV4-2 with TRBJ2-7, with 7 nucleotides matching TRBD1. The CDR3 has 15 residues. Germline V gene lookup returns CDR1 LGHNA and CDR2 YNFKEQ. J lost 0 bases, V lost 3 bases, and 5 bases had no gene match. Written as DNA, the CDR3 is TGTGCCAGCAGCCACATGCGACAGGGCTCCTACGAGCAGTACTTC. It yields the protein CASSHMRQGSYEQYF.

CDR3 DNA sequence: TGCGCCAGCAGCTTGTCGGCTAGCGGGGACAAGCAGTTCTTC. Translated: CASSLSASGDKQFF. The V call is TRBV5-1, the J call TRBJ2-1; TRBD2 matches 9 bases. This CDR3 spans 14 amino acids. CDR1 and CDR2 from the germline V gene are SGHRS and YFSETQ. V was clipped by 1 base and J by 11 bases; unmatched bases: 7.

The chain couples TRBV7-8 to TRBJ2-3, with 13 bases matching TRBD2. This CDR3 region has 16 residues. V shed 5 bases and J 1 base; nucleotides not matched to a gene: 3. Germline V CDR1 and CDR2: SGHVS, FQNEAQ. The CDR3 region is CASSLLAGGGTDTQYF. The CDR3 DNA is TGTGCCAGCAGCCTACTAGCGGGAGGGGGCACAGATACGCAGTATTTT. The complete variable domain, with remaining parts taken from reference TRBV7-8 and TRBJ2-3, reads GAGVSQSPRYKVAKRGQDVALRCDPISGHVSLFWYQQALGQGPEFLTYFQNEAQLDKSGLPSDRFFAERPEGSVSTLKIQRTQQEDSAVYLCASSLLAGGGTDTQYFGPGTRLTVL.

The chain recombines TRBV23-1 with TRBJ1-3; 7 bases fit TRBD1. TRBV23-1 is an ORF, with its function uncertain. This CDR3 contains 15 residues. V shed 6 bases, J shed 2 bases, and the junction held 7 bases outside the gene matches. In DNA form, the CDR3 reads TGCGCCAGCAGGGGGACAGACCTGCCTGGAAACACCATATATTTT. Translating it yields CASRGTDLPGNTIYF.

The chain is built from TRBV5-1 and TRBJ2-1; 15 bases are a match to TRBD2. Germline-derived CDR1 and CDR2 are SGHRS and YFSETQ. The CDR3 contains 19 residues. After removal of 4 bases from V and 4 bases from J, the junction contained 12 bases not matched to a gene. The CDR3: CASSTGLAGGRQAYNEQFF. The CDR3 bases are TGCGCCAGCAGCACGGGACTAGCGGGAGGACGGCAGGCTTACAATGAGCAGTTCTTC.

V is TRBV7-2 and J is TRBJ2-7, with D unclear. The germline V and J ends were trimmed by 3 bases and 1 base, with 13 bases remaining between them. CDR1 is SGHTA and CDR2 is FQGNSA in the germline V gene. The CDR3 sequence is 15 residues long. CDR3 coding DNA: TGTGCCAGCAGCTTCGACTTTCGGAGTTCCTACGAGCAGTACTTC. This encodes CASSFDFRSSYEQYF.

This chain's CDR3 is CASSGPGQLGNTIYF. The CDR3 DNA follows: TGTGCCAGCAGTGGCCCCGGACAGTTGGGAAACACCATATATTTT. The chain combines TRBV28 with TRBJ1-3, with a possible D match to TRBD1 (6 bases). V lost 5 bases and J lost 4, with 15 bases in between. Germline V gene data show CDR1 as MDHEN and CDR2 as SYDVKM. The CDR3 has 15 amino acids.

This rearrangement joins TRBV2 to TRBJ1-5, with TRBD1 matching over 10 bases. The germline CDR1 and CDR2 sequences are SNHLY and FYNNEI. The CDR3 is 16 residues long. The V and J ends lost 9 bases and 0 bases, in that order; junction bases with no gene match: 8. CDR3 region: CASRTGGIYSNQPQHF. The CDR3 nucleotides read TGTGCCAGTAGGACAGGGGGGATTTATAGCAATCAGCCCCAGCATTTT.

The V and J genes are TRBV7-9 and TRBJ2-7, with 7 bases fitting TRBD1. CDR1 and CDR2 from the germline V gene are SEHNR and FQNEAQ (reference sequence). This CDR3 has 15 amino acids. Unmatched junction bases numbered 8, after V lost 4 bases and J lost 2 bases. The CDR3 bases are TGTGCCAGCAGCTCTTACCGGGACAGAGCCTACGAGCAGTACTTC. It specifies CASSSYRDRAYEQYF. The full variable domain, in which reference TRBV7-9 and TRBJ2-7 provide the parts outside the CDR3, is DTGVSQNPRHKITKRGQNVTFRCDPISEHNRLYWYRQTLGQGPEFLTYFQNEAQLEKSRLLSDRFSAERPKGSFSTLEIQRTEQGDSAMYLCASSSYRDRAYEQYFGPGTRLTVT.

The rearrangement joins TRBV6-5 to TRBJ2-5; D tentatively reads TRBD1 or TRBD2 (5 bases each). The CDR3 spans 13 residues. V was cut by 6 bases and J by 9 bases, with 17 bases left in between. Germline V gene lookup returns CDR1 MNHEY and CDR2 SVGAGI. The CDR3, as DNA: TGTGCCAGCAGCCACCCAGGGTTCGGGGCCCAGTACTTC. Residues: CASSHPGFGAQYF.

The rearrangement links TRBV4-3 to TRBJ2-7; 9 bases match TRBD1. The CDR3 totals 16 residues. J gave up 7 bases and V 1 base, and 11 bases lay outside the gene matches. CDR1 LGHNA and CDR2 YSLEER come from the germline V gene. The CDR3: CASSQALSRDREEQYF. The CDR3 bases are TGCGCCAGCAGCCAAGCTCTCTCCCGGGACAGGGAAGAGCAGTACTTC.

CDR3 sequence reads: CASSPGFRNTIYF. CDR3 nucleotides: TGTGCCAGCAGCCCTGGATTCCGAAACACCATATATTTT. The chain recombines TRBV9 with TRBJ1-3; D is ambiguous. V lost 4 bases, J lost 5 bases, and 10 bases lay in between. Germline V gives CDR1 SGDLS, CDR2 YYNGEE. This CDR3 has 13 amino acids. Full variable domain (remainder filled in from reference TRBV9 and TRBJ1-3): DSGVTQTPKHLITATGQRVTLRCSPRSGDLSVYWYQQSLDQGLQFLIQYYNGEERAKGNILERFSAQQFPDLHSELNLSSLELGDSALYFCASSPGFRNTIYFGEGSWLTVV.

V gene TRBV5-4 combines with J gene TRBJ2-3, with 14 bases matching TRBD2. Trimming removed 4 bases from V and 2 bases from J; junction bases left unmatched: 9. CDR1 and CDR2 from the germline V gene are SGHNT and YYREEE (reference sequence). The CDR3 spans 18 residues. CDR3 in amino acids: CASSPWGTSGSTTDTQYF. The CDR3 DNA is TGTGCCAGCAGCCCATGGGGGACTAGCGGGAGTACCACAGATACGCAGTATTTT.

This chain joins TRBV28 and TRBJ2-5; 9 bases match TRBD1. After removal of 6 bases from V and 2 bases from J, the junction contained 7 bases not matched to a gene. Germline values: CDR1 MDHEN, CDR2 SYDVKM. The CDR3 extends over 15 amino acids. The CDR3 region is CASSTGTGPQETQYF. CDR3 nucleotides: TGTGCCAGCAGCACCGGGACAGGGCCTCAAGAGACCCAGTACTTC. The variable domain in full, with the rest retrieved from reference TRBV28 and TRBJ2-5, is DVKVTQSSRYLVKRTGEKVFLECVQDMDHENMFWYRQDPGLGLRLIYFSYDVKMKEKGDIPEGYSVSREKKERFSLILESASTNQTSMYLCASSTGTGPQETQYFGPGTRLLVL.